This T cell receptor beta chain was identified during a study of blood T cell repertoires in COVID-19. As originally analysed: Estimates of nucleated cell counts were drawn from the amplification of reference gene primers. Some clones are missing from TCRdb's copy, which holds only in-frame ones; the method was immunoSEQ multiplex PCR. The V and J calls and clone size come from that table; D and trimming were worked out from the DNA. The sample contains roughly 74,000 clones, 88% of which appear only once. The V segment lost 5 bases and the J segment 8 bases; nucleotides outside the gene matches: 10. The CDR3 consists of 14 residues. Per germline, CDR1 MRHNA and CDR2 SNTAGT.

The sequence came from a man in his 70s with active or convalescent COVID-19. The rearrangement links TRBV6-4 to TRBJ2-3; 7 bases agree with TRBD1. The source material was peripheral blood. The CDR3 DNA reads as TGTGCCAGCAGTAACGGGCGGAACAGGGGTACGCAGTATTTT. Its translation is CASSNGRNRGTQYF.